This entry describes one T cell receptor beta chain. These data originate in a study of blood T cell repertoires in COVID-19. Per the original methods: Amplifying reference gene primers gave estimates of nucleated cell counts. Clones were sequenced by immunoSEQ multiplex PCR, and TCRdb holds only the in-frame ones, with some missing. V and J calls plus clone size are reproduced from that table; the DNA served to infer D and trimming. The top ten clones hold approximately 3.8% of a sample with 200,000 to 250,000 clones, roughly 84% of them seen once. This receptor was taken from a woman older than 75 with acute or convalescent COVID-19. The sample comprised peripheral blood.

This chain's CDR3 is CASSLRRTGELFF. DNA of the CDR3: TGTGCCAGCAGCCTACGGCGGACCGGGGAGCTGTTTTTT. The V and J genes are TRBV2 and TRBJ2-2; no reliable D call. Germline assignment: CDR1 SNHLY and CDR2 FYNNEI. Trimming took 6 bases from V and 5 from J, leaving 10 bases between them. This CDR3 is built from 13 residues.